One and the same sample provided the 29 T cell receptor beta chains below, sequenced in a study of siplizumab effects on memory and regulatory T cells. This table comes from immunoSEQ multiplex PCR, and its TCRdb copy is limited to in-frame clones, with some not included. The data show about 100,000 clones, with 94% seen just once and over 1% held by the top ten. The sequenced sample consisted of non-Treg CD4+ T cells sorted from blood. Source of these receptors: a human donor in good health.

V and J are TRBV7-8 and TRBJ1-1; no definite D call. Trimming removed 1 base from V and 0 bases from J, with 3 bases in between. Per germline, CDR1 SGHVS and CDR2 FQNEAQ. The CDR3 is 13 residues long. The chain's CDR3 is CASSLVVNTEAFF. CDR3 in DNA: TGTGCCAGCAGCTTAGTAGTGAACACTGAAGCTTTCTTT.

CDR3 loop: CASSFRQDLAKNIQYF. The CDR3 coding sequence is TGTGCCAGCAGTTTCCGGCAGGATCTAGCCAAAAACATTCAGTACTTC. This rearrangement joins TRBV27 to TRBJ2-4; no clear D gene. Germline assignment: CDR1 MNHEY and CDR2 SMNVEV (reference sequence). Trimming removed 3 bases from V and 0 bases from J, with 12 bases in between. CDR3 length equals 16 residues.

J is TRBJ2-7 and V is TRBV7-9, with 9 positions matching TRBD1. Germline-derived CDR1 and CDR2 are SEHNR and FQNEAQ (reference sequence). Trimming removed 4 bases from V and 6 bases from J; junction bases left unmatched: 10. The CDR3 consists of 15 residues. CDR3 amino acids: CASSSTGTGLAEQYF. CDR3 DNA: TGTGCCAGCAGCTCGACCGGGACAGGGCTGGCCGAGCAGTACTTC.

The rearrangement joins TRBV19 to TRBJ2-7; possibly TRBD1 for D (5 bases). The CDR3 totals 13 residues. V was pared by 5 bases and J by 2 bases, with 10 bases between. Germline V gene lookup returns CDR1 LNHDA and CDR2 SQIVND (reference sequence). The CDR3 DNA follows: TGTGCCAGTAGTCAGGGTACCCCCTACGAGCAGTACTTC. Encoded protein: CASSQGTPYEQYF.

J is TRBJ2-3 and V is TRBV29-1, with TRBD1 identical over 9 bases. The CDR3 runs 13 residues. V lost 8 bases and J lost 4; bases outside the gene matches: 7. Germline V lookup: CDR1 SQVTM, CDR2 ANQGSEA. This CDR3 reads CSSSTGGADTQYF. As DNA, the CDR3 is TGCAGCTCCTCGACAGGGGGGGCAGATACGCAGTATTTT.

The chain combines TRBV6-5 with TRBJ2-2; D gene ambiguous. Germline CDR1 MNHEY, CDR2 SVGAGI. This CDR3 spans 13 amino acids. Trimming removed 6 bases from V and 1 base from J, with 6 bases in between. The CDR3 is CASSYKNTGELFF. The CDR3 region has the DNA TGTGCCAGCAGCTACAAGAACACCGGGGAGCTGTTTTTT.

The chain uses TRBV19 and TRBJ1-5, with a weak D call TRBD1 (5 bases). V gave up 8 bases and J gave up 0 bases, with 23 bases separating them. This CDR3 region has 18 residues. Per germline, CDR1 LNHDA and CDR2 SQIVND (reference sequence). The CDR3 DNA reads TGTGCCAGTTGCCCCCGGGACGGAGTTCTGTATAGCAATCAGCCCCAGCATTTT. Encoded protein: CASCPRDGVLYSNQPQHF.

The V gene is TRBV30, the J gene TRBJ2-2; D gene uncertain. The CDR3 totals 12 residues. Germline V CDR1 and CDR2: GTSNPN, SVGIG (reference sequence). Trimming pared 3 bases from V and 6 bases from J, leaving 8 bases between. The CDR3: CAWRAGPGELFF. The DNA for the CDR3 is TGTGCCTGGAGGGCAGGCCCCGGGGAGCTGTTTTTT.

The chain couples TRBV4-1 to TRBJ2-7; 11 nucleotides align to TRBD2. The CDR3 runs 16 residues. The junction had 2 bases not matched to a gene; V was cut back by 0 bases and J by 1 base. Germline CDR1 MGHRA, CDR2 YSYEKL. For the CDR3, the DNA is TGCGCCAGCAGCCAAGATGCTAGCGGGAGGTCCTACGAGCAGTACTTC. This translates into CASSQDASGRSYEQYF.

The chain is built from TRBV7-6 and TRBJ2-5, with TRBD2 matching over 8 bases. Germline lookup yields CDR1 SGHVS and CDR2 FNYEAQ. Unmatched junction bases numbered 9, after V lost 5 bases and J lost 4 bases. There are 15 residues in the CDR3. CDR3 in DNA: TGTGCCAGCAGCAAGGGACTAGACTGGCGAGAGACCCAGTACTTC. Its protein product is CASSKGLDWRETQYF.

The V call is TRBV2, the J call TRBJ2-1, with 7 bases that match TRBD2. After removal of 7 bases from V and 6 bases from J, the junction contained 12 bases not matched to a gene. Germline V lookup: CDR1 SNHLY, CDR2 FYNNEI. The CDR3 totals 15 residues. CDR3 in amino acids: CASILLAGRGNEQFF. CDR3 nucleotide sequence: TGTGCCAGCATATTACTAGCAGGGAGGGGCAATGAGCAGTTCTTC.

J is TRBJ2-7 and V is TRBV7-9, with 8 bases matching TRBD1. V shed 5 bases, J shed 6 bases, and the junction held 0 bases outside the gene matches. This CDR3 spans 11 amino acids. Germline V gives CDR1 SEHNR, CDR2 FQNEAQ (reference sequence). The chain's CDR3 is CASSDRGEQYF. The CDR3 region has the DNA TGTGCCAGCAGCGACAGGGGCGAGCAGTACTTC.

This clone was seen a single time. The gene calls are TRBV14 and TRBJ2-3; possibly TRBD1 or TRBD2 for D (5 bases each). CDR3 length equals 15 residues. V was trimmed by 0 bases and J by 0 bases, leaving 7 bases between them. The V gene's germline CDR1 is SGHDN and CDR2 FVKESK. The CDR3 sequence is CASSQDWGSTDTQYF. The CDR3 nucleotides read TGTGCCAGCAGCCAAGATTGGGGGAGCACAGATACGCAGTATTTT.

The V call is TRBV18, the J call TRBJ2-1; perhaps D is TRBD1 or TRBD2 (5 bases each). The CDR3 has 16 amino acids. V lost 1 base, J lost 0 bases, and 10 bases lay in between. Germline-derived CDR1 and CDR2 are KGHSH and LQKENI. The CDR3 spells CASSPRDGRSYNEQFF. The DNA for the CDR3 is TGTGCCAGCTCACCACGGGACGGGCGCTCCTACAATGAGCAGTTCTTC.

The CDR3 sequence is CASYMNTEAFF. The CDR3 region has the DNA TGTGCCAGCTACATGAACACTGAAGCTTTCTTT. V gene TRBV6-1 combines with J gene TRBJ1-1; D gene uncertain. CDR1 is MNHNS, CDR2 SASEGT, per germline. The CDR3 consists of 11 residues. V was cut by 8 bases and J by 0 bases, with 4 bases left in between.

The genes are TRBV27 and TRBJ2-2, with D possibly being TRBD2 (6 bases). Trimming left V 7 bases short and J 7 bases short, with 22 bases between. This CDR3 has 16 residues. Germline V gene lookup returns CDR1 MNHEY and CDR2 SMNVEV (reference sequence). Written as DNA, the CDR3 is TGTGCCAGCACCCATAGGGACTCCTACTCGATCGGGGAGCTGTTTTTT. Its translation is CASTHRDSYSIGELFF.

This clone was found once. The chain joins TRBV7-9 to TRBJ2-5, with D uncertain. Germline V gene data show CDR1 as SEHNR and CDR2 as FQNEAQ (reference sequence). V lost 0 bases to trimming and J lost 5 bases, with 16 bases between them. The CDR3 extends over 16 amino acids. The CDR3 DNA sequence: TGTGCCAGCAGCTTAGCTCAGCAGATTTTTCGGGAGACCCAGTACTTC. As protein: CASSLAQQIFRETQYF.

This clone appeared once. The rearrangement uses TRBV5-4 and TRBJ2-1; no clear D gene. The CDR3 spans 16 residues. In germline, CDR1 is SGHNT, CDR2 YYREEE (reference sequence). With 0 bases removed from V and 1 base from J, the gap between germline ends came to 11 bases. The CDR3 here is CASSLAATPSYNEQFF. The DNA for the CDR3 is TGTGCCAGCAGCTTGGCCGCGACTCCATCCTACAATGAGCAGTTCTTC. The variable domain in full, completed from reference TRBV5-4 and TRBJ2-1, reads ETGVTQSPTHLIKTRGQQVTLRCSSQSGHNTVSWYQQALGQGPQFIFQYYREEENGRGNFPPRFSGLQFPNYSSELNVNALELDDSALYLCASSLAATPSYNEQFFGPGTRLTVL.

The chain is built from TRBV27 and TRBJ1-2; 7 bases line up with TRBD1. V shed 6 bases and J 3 bases; nucleotides not matched to a gene: 4. CDR1 MNHEY and CDR2 SMNVEV come from the germline V gene (reference sequence). The CDR3 has 13 amino acids. CDR3 sequence reads: CASSEGGDYGYTF. The CDR3 DNA reads as TGTGCCAGCAGCGAAGGGGGCGACTATGGCTACACCTTC.

J is TRBJ2-3 and V is TRBV5-6; no clear D gene. Deletions cut 4 bases from V and 0 bases from J, with 6 bases between. The CDR3 extends over 13 amino acids. The V gene's germline CDR1 is SGHDT and CDR2 YYEEEE. The CDR3 loop is CASSLTSTDTQYF. CDR3 nucleotide sequence: TGTGCCAGCAGCCTGACTAGCACAGATACGCAGTATTTT.

V is TRBV5-1 and J is TRBJ2-1; 8 nucleotides agree with TRBD2. This CDR3 region has 15 residues. The V segment lost 4 bases and the J segment 2 bases; nucleotides outside the gene matches: 5. Germline CDR1 and CDR2: SGHRS and YFSETQ. CDR3 DNA sequence: TGCGCCAGCAGCGCTAGCGGGCAAACCTACAATGAGCAGTTCTTC. Amino acid sequence: CASSASGQTYNEQFF.

The genes are TRBV29-1 and TRBJ1-4; maybe TRBD1 (5 bases). The CDR3 consists of 14 residues. Germline values: CDR1 SQVTM, CDR2 ANQGSEA. Trimming stripped 6 bases from V and 3 bases from J, with 14 bases between. CDR3 sequence: CSVGRGGPNEKLFF. CDR3 coding DNA: TGCAGCGTCGGGAGGGGAGGGCCTAATGAAAAACTGTTTTTT.

Turning to this clone: The DNA is omitted, as the CDR3 cannot be located on it reliably, and the CDR3 follows TCRdb's listing. The CDR3: CASSDTYFGNEQFF. V usage is TRBV10-1 and J usage is TRBJ2-1. The CDR3 region is 14 residues in length, termini included. Looked up from germline, CDR1 is WNHNN and CDR2 is SYGVQD (reference sequence).

J is TRBJ2-7 and V is TRBV6-5; D ambiguous. Germline assignment: CDR1 MNHEY and CDR2 SVGAGI. CDR3 length equals 12 residues. The V end lost 6 bases, the J end lost 0 bases, and 6 bases lay between the germline ends. CDR3 in DNA: TGTGCCAGCAGGGCGAACTCCTACGAGCAGTACTTC. Its translation: CASRANSYEQYF.

V gene TRBV18 combines with J gene TRBJ2-6; D uncertain. V was shortened by 3 bases and J by 4 bases, with 4 bases between the two germline ends. The CDR3 length is 13 residues. CDR1 and CDR2 (germline): KGHSH, LQKENI. Here the CDR3 DNA reads TGTGCCAGCTCACCGGGCGGGGCCAACGTCCTGACTTTC. Translating it yields CASSPGGANVLTF.

The rearrangement uses TRBV1 and TRBJ2-7; no check of the table's D call, TRBD2, against the DNA was made. TRBV1 represents a pseudogene. The CDR3 has 14 residues. DNA for the CDR3: TGCACCAGCAGCCAAGAATCTAGCCGTTTTCTTAGGGACTTC. It yields the protein CTSSQESSRFLRDF.

The gene calls are TRBV7-2 and TRBJ1-1; D call uncertain. The CDR3 has 15 amino acids. Germline-derived CDR1 and CDR2 are SGHTA and FQGNSA. With 5 bases removed from V and 6 bases from J, the gap between germline ends came to 19 bases. CDR3 residues: CASSLPGGKNAEAFF. CDR3 in DNA: TGTGCCAGCAGCCTCCCGGGAGGTAAAAACGCTGAAGCTTTCTTT.

The J gene is TRBJ1-1, the V gene TRBV18; TRBD1 matches at 7 bases. V lost 8 bases, J lost 0 bases, and 3 bases stayed unmatched. The length of the CDR3 is 13 residues. CDR1 KGHSH and CDR2 LQKENI come from the germline V gene. CDR3 DNA sequence: TGTGCCAGCCAAGGGGGCCTGAACACTGAAGCTTTCTTT. It encodes CASQGGLNTEAFF.

This clone was counted a single time. V usage is TRBV6-1 and J usage is TRBJ1-5; the D is unclear. Germline V gene data show CDR1 as MNHNS and CDR2 as SASEGT. The CDR3 is 13 amino acids. The V gene lost 6 bases and the J gene lost 2 bases, with 8 bases spanning the gap. This CDR3 is CASRLDGNQPQHF. The CDR3, as DNA: TGTGCCAGCAGACTGGACGGCAATCAGCCCCAGCATTTT.